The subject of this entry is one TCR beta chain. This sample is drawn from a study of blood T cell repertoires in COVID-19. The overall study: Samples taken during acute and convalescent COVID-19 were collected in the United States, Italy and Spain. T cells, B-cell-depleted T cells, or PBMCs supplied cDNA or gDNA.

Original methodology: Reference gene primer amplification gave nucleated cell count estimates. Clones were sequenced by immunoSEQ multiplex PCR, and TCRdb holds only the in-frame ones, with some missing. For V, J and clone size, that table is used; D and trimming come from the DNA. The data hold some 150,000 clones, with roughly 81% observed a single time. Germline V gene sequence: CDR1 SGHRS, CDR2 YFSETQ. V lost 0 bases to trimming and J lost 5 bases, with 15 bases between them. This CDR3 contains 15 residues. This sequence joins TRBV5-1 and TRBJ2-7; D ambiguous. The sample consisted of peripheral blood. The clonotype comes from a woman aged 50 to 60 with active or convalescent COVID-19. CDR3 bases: TGCGCCAGCAGCTTGGAAGGTCAGGATTTCCACGAGCAGTACTTC. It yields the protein CASSLEGQDFHEQYF.